Below, 18 T cell receptor beta chains from the same sample are listed, as sequenced in a study of neurological immune-mediated disorders. Each CDR3 protein gets one entry after TCRdb re-called the 5' RACE reads with MiXCR. The sample yields tens of thousands of distinct CDR3 sequences, roughly an eighth seen once. The sequenced sample consisted of PBMCs. The receptors originated from a woman between 45 and 65 years old with HTLV-1-associated myelopathy (HAM/TSP).

The V gene is TRBV7-2, the J gene TRBJ2-7; D could derive from TRBD1 or TRBD2 (5 bases each). Germline V gene lookup returns CDR1 SGHTA and CDR2 FQGNSA. This CDR3 is 14 amino acids long. The CDR3 bases are TGTTCCAGCAGCCCAGGGCGAGGGACCAGGGAGCAGTACGTC. Its protein product is CSSSPGRGTREQYV.

Many counts were recorded for this clonotype. The chain couples TRBV18 to TRBJ1-5; 7 bases line up with TRBD1. After removal of 6 bases from V and 4 bases from J, the junction contained 6 bases not matched to a gene. CDR1 KGHSH and CDR2 LQKENI come from the germline V gene. This CDR3 has 14 residues. The CDR3 protein is CASSTGTINQPQHF. CDR3 DNA sequence: TGTGCCAGCTCGACAGGGACAATTAATCAGCCCCAGCATTTT.

The chain is built from TRBV3-1 and TRBJ2-3, with D tentatively TRBD2 (5 bases). Per germline, CDR1 LGHDT and CDR2 YNNKEL (reference sequence). The germline V and J ends were trimmed by 4 bases and 7 bases, with 21 bases remaining between them. The CDR3 sequence is 16 residues long. CDR3: CASSLGRTPRRYTQYF. As DNA, the CDR3 is TGTGCCAGCAGCCTTGGCAGGACTCCCCGCAGGTATACGCAGTATTTT.

This chain uses TRBV20-1 with TRBJ2-1, with 7 nucleotides matching TRBD1. CDR3 length: 14 amino acids. The germline V gene has CDR1 DFQATT and CDR2 SNEGSKA (reference sequence). V gave up 3 bases and J gave up 5 bases; unmatched junction bases: 7. CDR3 region: CSASRDSSNNEQFF. The CDR3 DNA sequence: TGCAGTGCTAGCCGGGACAGCAGCAACAATGAGCAGTTCTTC.

This clonotype was detected a few times. This chain connects TRBV12-3 or TRBV12-4 to TRBJ2-3; the D gene is possibly TRBD1 (5 bases). The CDR3 has 12 residues. Trimming shortened V by 7 bases and J by 10 bases, and 15 bases separated the two germline ends. The CDR3 is CASTLPGKAQYF. CDR3 nucleotide sequence: TGTGCCAGCACCCTCCCAGGGAAGGCGCAGTATTTT.

This clonotype was counted many times. V gene TRBV7-2 combines with J gene TRBJ2-5; D remains unclear. CDR3 size: 11 residues. The ends were cut back, 4 bases at V and 5 bases at J, with 5 bases in the middle. Germline V CDR1 and CDR2: SGHTA, FQGNSA. Here the CDR3 DNA reads TGTGCCAGCAGCTCTTTTGAGACCCAGTACTTC. It is translated as CASSSFETQYF.

At least ten counts were recorded for this clonotype. The rearrangement joins TRBV29-1 to TRBJ2-1; 7 nucleotides align to TRBD2. Looked up from germline, CDR1 is SQVTM and CDR2 is ANQGSEA. V gave up 4 bases and J gave up 0 bases; unmatched junction bases: 6. The CDR3 has 15 residues. The CDR3 protein is CSVVNWGGSYNEQFF. CDR3 DNA sequence: TGCAGCGTTGTAAACTGGGGGGGCTCCTACAATGAGCAGTTCTTC.

This clonotype was observed many times. V and J are TRBV20-1 and TRBJ2-3; D is undetermined. CDR1 and CDR2 from the germline V gene are DFQATT and SNEGSKA (reference sequence). The CDR3 is 11 amino acids. Between the trimmed V and J ends, which lost 2 bases and 4 bases, there was a span of 4 bases. The CDR3 sequence is CSARFSDTQYF. DNA for the CDR3: TGCAGTGCTAGATTTTCAGATACGCAGTATTTT.

This clonotype was counted at least ten times. The CDR3: CASSLALGGTDTQYF. The CDR3 nucleotides read TGTGCCAGCAGCTTAGCGCTAGGAGGCACAGATACGCAGTATTTT. The chain has TRBV7-2 and TRBJ2-3; unclear D gene. The V gene's germline CDR1 is SGHTA and CDR2 FQGNSA. V was pared by 0 bases and J by 1 base, with 8 bases between. The CDR3 covers 15 residues.

The chain has TRBV20-1 and TRBJ1-2, with a possible D match to TRBD1 (6 bases). V was cut by 6 bases and J by 7 bases, with 21 bases left in between. The CDR3 is 14 amino acids. Germline CDR1 is DFQATT and CDR2 is SNEGSKA (reference sequence). Written as DNA, the CDR3 is TGCAGTGCGAGACCTACAGGGAGAATAACTGGCTACACCTTC. It codes for CSARPTGRITGYTF.

This clonotype has ten or more counts. The chain uses TRBV7-8 and TRBJ2-3, with 13 bases lining up with TRBD2. Germline CDR1 and CDR2: SGHVS and FQNEAQ. This CDR3 region has 16 residues. V gave up 4 bases and J gave up 9 bases; unmatched junction bases: 10. Here the CDR3 DNA reads TGTGCCAGCAGCTCTGTACTAGCGGGGGGGCCCCCCACGCAGTATTTT. Amino acid sequence: CASSSVLAGGPPTQYF.

This clonotype was recorded at least ten times. The chain links TRBV11-3 to TRBJ2-1, with D hard to call. Germline CDR1 SGHNT, CDR2 YENEEA. The CDR3 contains 16 residues. The ends were cut back, 0 bases at V and 4 bases at J, with 13 bases in the middle. The CDR3 DNA reads TGTGCCAGCAGCTTAGATGGCACGGAGAATTACAATGAGCAGTTCTTC. This gives the protein CASSLDGTENYNEQFF.

There are many counts of this clonotype. The rearrangement links TRBV15 to TRBJ2-3; D remains ambiguous. The CDR3 sequence is 15 residues long. The V end was cut by 0 bases, the J end by 2 bases, with 9 bases between. Looked up from germline, CDR1 is LNHNV and CDR2 is YYDKDF (reference sequence). DNA for the CDR3: TGTGCCACCAGCAGAGATGAGGAGTACACAGATACGCAGTATTTT. Encoded protein: CATSRDEEYTDTQYF.

In its sample, this clonotype was seen many times. The V and J genes are TRBV7-9 and TRBJ2-7, with 9 bases aligning to TRBD1. The CDR3 extends over 15 amino acids. From germline, CDR1 is SEHNR and CDR2 FQNEAQ (reference sequence). The V segment lost 6 bases and the J segment 2 bases; nucleotides outside the gene matches: 8. The CDR3 reads CASSTGTGIPYEQYF. In DNA, the CDR3 is TGTGCCAGCAGTACCGGGACAGGGATCCCCTACGAGCAGTACTTC.

The V call is TRBV6-5, the J call TRBJ1-5; D call uncertain. This CDR3 is built from 13 residues. CDR1 MNHEY and CDR2 SVGAGI come from the germline V gene. Trimming left V 4 bases short and J 4 bases short, with 8 bases between. The CDR3 DNA sequence: TGTGCCAGCAGTTGGGGTCTAAATCAGCCCCAGCATTTT. Its protein is CASSWGLNQPQHF.

This clonotype was seen ten or more times. V and J are TRBV12-3 or TRBV12-4 and TRBJ1-2, with 7 nucleotides matching TRBD1. With 5 bases clipped from V and 4 bases from J, the junction kept 1 base outside the gene matches. The CDR3 covers 12 residues. The CDR3: CASSPGGYGYTF. The CDR3 DNA reads TGTGCCAGCAGTCCAGGGGGCTATGGCTACACCTTC.

The chain joins TRBV7-2 to TRBJ2-5; TRBD2 is a possible D gene (6 bases). The CDR3 spans 13 residues. V lost 8 bases and J lost 5, with 15 bases in between. CDR1 is SGHTA, CDR2 FQGNSA, per germline. The DNA for the CDR3 is TGTGCCAGCGGCCGGTTGGCGGGGGAGACCCAGTACTTC. It yields the protein CASGRLAGETQYF.

This clonotype has a count of ten or more. This rearrangement joins TRBV5-1 to TRBJ2-1; 7 positions match TRBD1. The CDR3 sequence is 15 residues long. Germline trimming cut 0 bases from V and 5 bases from J; bases unmatched to any gene: 5. Germline-derived CDR1 and CDR2 are SGHRS and YFSETQ. CDR3 nucleotide sequence: TGCGCCAGCAGCTTGGTACTGGGACAGAACAATGAGCAGTTCTTC. Encoded protein: CASSLVLGQNNEQFF. Together with reference TRBV5-1 and TRBJ2-1, the CDR3 gives the full variable domain: KAGVTQTPRYLIKTRGQQVTLSCSPISGHRSVSWYQQTPGQGLQFLFEYFSETQRNKGNFPGRFSGRQFSNSRSEMNVSTLELGDSALYLCASSLVLGQNNEQFFGPGTRLTVL.